A single sample gave rise to the 9 T cell receptor beta chains below, sequenced in a study of Ad26.COV2.S vaccination and SARS-CoV-2 variants (dated by TCRdb to the early 2020s). Sample treatment or condition, as interpreted from the label and publication: 19 received Ad26.COV2.S at low or high dose, single or two shots; about 5 received placebo; per-sample allocation not given. For vaccine and placebo recipients, the sequenced repertoires came from samples collected on day 63 after the first injection. Library creation used the immunoSEQ multiplex PCR assay. The immuneACCESS repertoire file appears here via TCRdb, limited to in-frame rearrangements. These files lack a portion of the clones; in checked studies, under half of the deficit traces to unresolved V genes, and the cause of the others is not known. The sample yields roughly 510,000 clones; around 88% were counted once. The top ten constitute around 13% of the sample.

The sample here was peripheral blood, taken in a trial of Ad26.COV2.S vaccine versus placebo. These receptors were obtained from a person aged 18-65 years who received the Ad26.COV2.S COVID-19 vaccine or a placebo.

The rearrangement links TRBV7-2 to TRBJ2-1; no clear D gene. Trimming removed 4 bases from V and 0 bases from J, with 10 bases in between. The CDR3 contains 15 residues. Germline V gene data show CDR1 as SGHTA and CDR2 as FQGNSA. CDR3 nucleotide sequence: TGTGCCAGCAGCTATCAGCCAACCTCCTACAATGAGCAGTTCTTC. It specifies CASSYQPTSYNEQFF.

This chain links TRBV7-2 with TRBJ2-5; possible D gene TRBD2, 6 bases. CDR1 SGHTA and CDR2 FQGNSA come from the germline V gene. The V gene lost 4 bases and the J gene lost 5 bases, with 20 bases spanning the gap. The CDR3 has 16 residues. The CDR3 nucleotides read TGTGCCAGCAGCTACCGGACGCGGCTAGCGTGGGAGACCCAGTACTTC. Translated, it gives CASSYRTRLAWETQYF.

The rearrangement joins TRBV27 to TRBJ1-2; 11 bases agree with TRBD1. V gave up 3 bases and J gave up 5 bases; unmatched junction bases: 2. Germline CDR1 MNHEY, CDR2 SMNVEV (reference sequence). This CDR3 is 14 amino acids long. The CDR3 reads CASSFRDRGYGYTF. The CDR3, as DNA: TGTGCCAGCAGTTTCCGGGACAGGGGGTATGGCTACACCTTC.

This sequence joins TRBV7-9 and TRBJ2-7; 7 nucleotides line up with TRBD2. With 2 bases clipped from V and 2 bases from J, the junction kept 3 bases outside the gene matches. The CDR3 has 14 residues. Germline CDR1 and CDR2: SEHNR and FQNEAQ (reference sequence). Here the CDR3 reads CASSLSGNPYEQYF. CDR3 sequence (DNA): TGTGCCAGCAGCTTAAGCGGGAACCCCTACGAGCAGTACTTC. Variable domain in full (rest from reference TRBV7-9 and TRBJ2-7): DTGVSQNPRHKITKRGQNVTFRCDPISEHNRLYWYRQTLGQGPEFLTYFQNEAQLEKSRLLSDRFSAERPKGSFSTLEIQRTEQGDSAMYLCASSLSGNPYEQYFGPGTRLTVT.

The chain combines TRBV5-6 with TRBJ1-1; 8 bases agree with TRBD1. The CDR3 is made up of 16 amino acids. V trimming: 4 bases; J trimming: 1 base; junction bases outside the gene matches: 9. From germline, CDR1 is SGHDT and CDR2 YYEEEE. CDR3 protein: CASSPRQGAGNTEAFF. Here the CDR3 DNA reads TGTGCCAGCAGCCCCAGGCAGGGGGCGGGGAACACTGAAGCTTTCTTT.

This clone came up once. The genes are TRBV24-1 and TRBJ2-1; TRBD2 might be the D (6 bases). CDR1 and CDR2 (germline): KGHDR, SFDVKD. CDR3 size: 16 residues. Between the trimmed V and J ends, which lost 1 base and 6 bases, there was a span of 15 bases. CDR3 sequence (DNA): TGTGCCACCAGTGATTTCCGGGGCCCCGGGGGCAATGAGCAGTTCTTC. It yields the protein CATSDFRGPGGNEQFF.

As for this clone: The sample holds other DNA sequences that translate to the same CDR3. The chain links TRBV28 to TRBJ1-2; a possible D gene is TRBD1 (6 bases). Deletions cut 6 bases from V and 1 base from J, with 9 bases between. Looked up from germline, CDR1 is MDHEN and CDR2 is SYDVKM. CDR3 length equals 13 residues. As DNA, the CDR3 is TGTGCCAGCAGCCGGGACATTAACTATGGCTACACCTTC. Translation gives CASSRDINYGYTF.

The chain uses TRBV7-2 and TRBJ2-7; perhaps TRBD2 as D (6 bases). Looked up from germline, CDR1 is SGHTA and CDR2 is FQGNSA. Trimming cost V 4 bases and J 5 bases, with 18 bases left between them. The CDR3 has 15 residues. CDR3 in DNA: TGTGCCAGCAGCTCCCTGGCCGGGAGAGTCGACGAGCAGTACTTC. This sequence encodes CASSSLAGRVDEQYF.

The gene calls are TRBV7-9 and TRBJ1-3; weak D call: TRBD1 (6 bases). The V end was cut by 5 bases, the J end by 0 bases, with 20 bases between. The CDR3 covers 18 residues. Germline CDR1 SEHNR, CDR2 FQNEAQ (reference sequence). As DNA, the CDR3 is TGTGCCAGCAGCAGTCCCAACCGAGGGGGACCCTCTGGAAACACCATATATTTT. The encoded protein is CASSSPNRGGPSGNTIYF. Based on the CDR3 plus reference TRBV7-9 and TRBJ1-3, the full variable domain is DTGVSQNPRHKITKRGQNVTFRCDPISEHNRLYWYRQTLGQGPEFLTYFQNEAQLEKSRLLSDRFSAERPKGSFSTLEIQRTEQGDSAMYLCASSSPNRGGPSGNTIYFGEGSWLTVV.